Below, 18 T cell receptor beta chains from the same sample are listed, as sequenced in a study of blood T cell repertoires in COVID-19. The protocol was immunoSEQ multiplex PCR, while the TCRdb copy is restricted to in-frame clones and leaves out a portion. The table shows 61,000 or so clones, with roughly 90% occurring only once. The specimen sequenced was peripheral blood. All receptors come from a woman aged 50 to 60 with active or convalescent COVID-19.

This clone is classed as medium-sized. The V gene is TRBV15, the J gene TRBJ1-1; 12 bases line up with TRBD1. J gave up 1 base and V 3 bases, and 15 bases lay outside the gene matches. This CDR3 comprises 20 residues. Germline loops: CDR1 LNHNV, CDR2 YYDKDF (reference sequence). CDR3 in DNA: TGTGCCACCAGCAGTCTTGGGACAGGGGGCCGTAGTTACTGGAACACTGAAGCTTTCTTT. Its translation: CATSSLGTGGRSYWNTEAFF.

The CDR3 loop is CASSRLAHGLPGLAGVYQETQYF. DNA for the CDR3: TGTGCCAGCAGCCGTTTGGCCCATGGGTTACCGGGACTAGCGGGAGTGTACCAAGAGACCCAGTACTTC. The chain is built from TRBV28 and TRBJ2-5; 14 bases line up with TRBD2. Trimming cost V 6 bases and J 0 bases; bases outside gene matches: 24. There are 23 residues in the CDR3. Germline V gene sequence: CDR1 MDHEN, CDR2 SYDVKM.

The CDR3 DNA follows: TGTGCCAGCAGCTTTTTAGCGGGAGGCTCCTACAATGAGCAGTTCTTC. It is translated as CASSFLAGGSYNEQFF. The rearrangement joins TRBV9 to TRBJ2-1, with 10 bases lining up with TRBD2. CDR3 size: 16 residues. Trimming cost V 4 bases and J 0 bases; bases outside gene matches: 4. Per germline, CDR1 SGDLS and CDR2 YYNGEE.

This clone occurred once. The chain joins TRBV6-5 to TRBJ2-3; 12 bases align to TRBD2. Germline lookup yields CDR1 MNHEY and CDR2 SVGAGI. The CDR3 is made up of 15 amino acids. The V segment lost 10 bases and the J segment 4 bases; nucleotides outside the gene matches: 9. CDR3 in amino acids: CATSSLAGGPDTQYF. For the CDR3, the DNA is TGTGCCACGTCATCCCTAGCGGGAGGGCCAGATACGCAGTATTTT.

The gene calls are TRBV20-1 and TRBJ2-1; perhaps TRBD2 as D (6 bases). The ends were cut back, 3 bases at V and 5 bases at J, with 14 bases in the middle. Germline V lookup: CDR1 DFQATT, CDR2 SNEGSKA (reference sequence). The CDR3 has 14 amino acids. This chain's CDR3 is CSASRDSRDNEQFF. CDR3 sequence (DNA): TGCAGTGCTAGTAGGGACTCCCGAGACAATGAGCAGTTCTTC.

The gene calls are TRBV18 and TRBJ1-1, with D uncertain. V lost 8 bases and J 4 bases, leaving 14 bases between the germline ends. The CDR3 extends over 13 amino acids. The germline CDR1 and CDR2 sequences are KGHSH and LQKENI. CDR3 loop: CASRDLASTEAFF. The CDR3 nucleotides are TGTGCCAGCCGCGACTTGGCCAGCACTGAAGCTTTCTTT.

The chain uses TRBV20-1 and TRBJ1-2, with 8 bases lining up with TRBD1. Germline CDR1 is DFQATT and CDR2 is SNEGSKA (reference sequence). The trim removed 6 bases at V and 10 bases at J, leaving 7 bases unmatched. The length of the CDR3 is 11 residues. The CDR3 region is CSATADRAYTF. DNA for the CDR3: TGCAGTGCAACGGCGGACAGGGCCTACACCTTC.

The rearrangement joins TRBV10-1 to TRBJ2-7; D remains unclear. Germline V gene lookup returns CDR1 WNHNN and CDR2 SYGVQD (reference sequence). The CDR3 length is 16 residues. The CDR3 sequence: CDISELEQPSSHEQYF. In DNA form, the CDR3 reads TGCGACATCAGTGAGCTAGAGCAACCCAGCAGCCACGAGCAGTACTTC.

The chain is built from TRBV3-1 (or the pseudogene TRBV3-2) and TRBJ2-2; D may be TRBD1 (6 bases). Germline CDR1 LGHDT, CDR2 YNNKEL (reference sequence). With 4 bases removed from V and 0 bases from J, the gap between germline ends came to 9 bases. The CDR3 runs to 15 residues. CDR3 region: CASSPRTANTGELFF. Here the CDR3 DNA reads TGTGCCAGCAGCCCGCGGACAGCGAACACCGGGGAGCTGTTTTTT.

The rearrangement links TRBV18 to TRBJ2-5, with D maybe TRBD2 (5 bases). The V end was cut by 3 bases, the J end by 2 bases, with 7 bases between. CDR3 length equals 13 residues. Germline CDR1 is KGHSH and CDR2 is LQKENI. The CDR3 reads CASSPGIQETQYF. The CDR3 DNA sequence: TGTGCCAGCTCACCCGGGATTCAAGAGACCCAGTACTTC.

CDR3 DNA sequence: TGTGCCTGGGGGCAGGGATCTGGGCAGTTCTTC. It specifies CAWGQGSGQFF. The rearrangement links TRBV30 to TRBJ2-1; D possibly corresponds to TRBD1 (5 bases). Germline V gives CDR1 GTSNPN, CDR2 SVGIG (reference sequence). This CDR3 is 11 amino acids long. Deletions cut 5 bases from V and 12 bases from J, with 14 bases between. The full variable domain, with the rest looked up from reference TRBV30 and TRBJ2-1, is SQTIHQWPATLVQPVGSPLSLECTVEGTSNPNLYWYRQAAGRGLQLLFYSVGIGQISSEVPQNLSASRPQDRQFILSSKKLLLSDSGFYLCAWGQGSGQFFGPGTRLTVL.

V and J are TRBV15 and TRBJ1-5; a weak D match, TRBD1 (5 bases). Trimming cost V 3 bases and J 5 bases, with 8 bases left between them. This CDR3 region has 13 residues. Germline CDR1 LNHNV, CDR2 YYDKDF (reference sequence). CDR3 sequence (DNA): TGTGCCACCAGCAGGACAGAGGATCAGCCCCAGCATTTT. Protein product: CATSRTEDQPQHF.

The chain carries TRBV6-5 and TRBJ2-7; TRBD1 might be the D (5 bases). The V gene's germline CDR1 is MNHEY and CDR2 SVGAGI. Between the trimmed V and J ends, which lost 0 bases and 5 bases, there was a span of 8 bases. CDR3 length: 13 residues. The DNA for the CDR3 is TGTGCCAGCAGTTACTCTGCAGGGAACGAGCAGTACTTC. This encodes CASSYSAGNEQYF.

This clone was counted only a few times. V is TRBV28 and J is TRBJ1-1; 7 bases map to TRBD1. The junction had 11 bases not matched to a gene; V was cut back by 6 bases and J by 4 bases. Germline assignment: CDR1 MDHEN and CDR2 SYDVKM. This CDR3 region has 15 residues. CDR3 nucleotide sequence: TGTGCCAGCAGCCGTCGGGCAGGGGGTGTCACTGAAGCTTTCTTT. Amino acids: CASSRRAGGVTEAFF.

This clone is a singleton in its sample. The J gene is TRBJ2-1, the V gene TRBV6-5; 7 positions match TRBD1. The CDR3 length is 14 residues. CDR1 MNHEY and CDR2 SVGAGI come from the germline V gene. V shed 4 bases, J shed 5 bases, and the junction held 5 bases outside the gene matches. CDR3 coding DNA: TGTGCCAGCAGTTTGTCGACAGGGCACAATGAGCAGTTCTTC. Amino acids: CASSLSTGHNEQFF.

A few counts support this clone. V usage is TRBV20-1 and J usage is TRBJ1-2; 7 positions match TRBD1. The junction had 5 bases not matched to a gene; V was cut back by 6 bases and J by 7 bases. CDR1 is DFQATT, CDR2 SNEGSKA, per germline (reference sequence). The CDR3 runs to 11 residues. The CDR3 here is CSAPDRFGYTF. In DNA form, the CDR3 reads TGCAGTGCCCCGGACAGGTTTGGCTACACCTTC.

The rearrangement uses TRBV9 and TRBJ2-7; D perhaps matches TRBD2 (5 bases). The CDR3 is made up of 15 amino acids. The germline V gene encodes CDR1 SGDLS and CDR2 YYNGEE. Between the trimmed V and J ends, which lost 4 bases and 1 base, there was a span of 15 bases. The CDR3 sequence is CASSPHGLLSYEQYF. The DNA of the CDR3 is TGTGCCAGCAGCCCTCACGGACTGTTGTCCTACGAGCAGTACTTC.

The J gene is TRBJ2-7, the V gene TRBV20-1; unclear D gene. The CDR3 has 13 residues. Germline V CDR1 and CDR2: DFQATT, SNEGSKA (reference sequence). V was pared by 3 bases and J by 9 bases, with 18 bases between. The CDR3 here is CSASPTSAAAQYF. As DNA, the CDR3 is TGCAGTGCTAGTCCAACATCGGCGGCGGCGCAGTACTTC.